This T cell receptor beta chain is from a study of vaccination and CD4 T cells after COVID-19. V was shortened by 4 bases and J by 3 bases, with 12 bases between the two germline ends. This CDR3 region has 14 residues. Per the germline V gene, CDR1 is SEHNR and CDR2 is FQNEAQ (reference sequence). Treatment denoted: roughly ten-day PBMC culture with coronavirus spike peptide pools or control peptides (ViraFEST assay). Turning to this clonotype: Antigen specificity is unknown.

Once obtained from cultured CD4+ T cells, the DNA was sequenced using the Oncomine TCR Beta short-read assay. TCRdb called the PCR reads again in MiXCR, with one record for every CDR3 protein. This table holds approximately 15,000 distinct CDR3 sequences, roughly half found once. V and J are TRBV7-9 and TRBJ1-1; TRBD1 is a possible D gene (5 bases). Sequencing was performed on CD4+ T cells from blood, cultured in vitro. The TCR comes from a human donor who had recovered from COVID-19. Here the CDR3 DNA reads TGTGCCAGCAGCTCGCTGGGGGGGGACACTGAAGCTTTCTTT. The encoded protein is CASSSLGGDTEAFF.